These 30 T cell receptor beta chains originate from one sample sequenced in a study of cytomegalovirus exposure and HLA in healthy donors (dated by TCRdb to 2016 to 2017). The library was prepared using the immunoSEQ multiplex PCR assay. In TCRdb, the immuneACCESS table is reduced to in-frame sequences with V and J assigned. These tables do not hold every clone; where another copy was compared, an unresolved V gene accounts for under half, and the others remain unexplained. The sample table holds nearly 110,000 clones, of which 88% were seen once. The top ten clones comprise roughly 2% of the sample. Sequenced input: PBMCs. The receptors were gathered from a woman younger than 35 in good health and CMV-seropositive.

This clone was seen ten or more times. The V and J genes are TRBV25-1 and TRBJ1-2; D is possibly TRBD1 (6 bases). The CDR3 spans 11 residues. Per the germline V gene, CDR1 is MGHDK and CDR2 is SYGVNS. With 9 bases removed from V and 7 bases from J, the gap between germline ends came to 12 bases. The CDR3 DNA sequence: TGTGCCAGTACAGGGTTCGGTGGCTACACCTTC. Amino acid sequence: CASTGFGGYTF.

CDR3 region: CASRSPGQIYGYTF. CDR3 DNA: TGTGCCAGCAGGTCCCCGGGACAGATCTATGGCTACACCTTC. The chain uses TRBV11-2 and TRBJ1-2, with TRBD1 matching over 7 bases. Looked up from germline, CDR1 is SGHAT and CDR2 is FQNNGV. Trimming removed 6 bases from V and 4 bases from J; junction bases left unmatched: 8. This CDR3 has 14 residues.

The chain uses TRBV27 and TRBJ2-1, with 9 positions matching TRBD1. The junction had 10 bases not matched to a gene; V was cut back by 6 bases and J by 4 bases. CDR3 size: 16 residues. From germline, CDR1 is MNHEY and CDR2 SMNVEV (reference sequence). CDR3 sequence reads: CASSTTGGTGYNEQFF. The CDR3 coding sequence is TGTGCCAGCAGCACGACCGGCGGGACAGGGTACAATGAGCAGTTCTTC.

With respect to this clone: Germline is not matched at one junction end, which may reflect a read error. The chain couples TRBV7-7 to TRBJ2-5, with TRBD2 as a possible D gene (6 bases). Germline values: CDR1 SSHAT, CDR2 FNYEAQ (reference sequence). This CDR3 region has 14 residues. This CDR3 reads CASSRAPEGETQYF. CDR3 coding DNA: TGTGCTAGCAGTCGCGCCCCGGAGGGAGAGACCCAGTACTTC.

This rearrangement joins TRBV4-1 to TRBJ2-7; TRBD2 agrees at 12 bases. V lost 1 base to trimming and J lost 0 bases; unmatched junction nucleotides: 4. Germline assignment: CDR1 MGHRA and CDR2 YSYEKL. The length of the CDR3 is 17 residues. CDR3 in DNA: TGCGCCAGCAGCCAAGCCCTAGCGGGGGGGGGCTCCTACGAGCAGTACTTC. It specifies CASSQALAGGGSYEQYF.

The chain carries TRBV27 and TRBJ2-7; 10 nucleotides line up with TRBD1. The germline CDR1 and CDR2 sequences are MNHEY and SMNVEV (reference sequence). This CDR3 has 14 residues. The V and J ends lost 6 bases and 3 bases, in that order; junction bases with no gene match: 5. In nucleotides, the CDR3 is TGTGCCAGCAGGACAGGGGGCAAATTCTACGAGCAGTACTTC. Translation gives CASRTGGKFYEQYF.

This clone was recorded only once. This chain joins TRBV27 and TRBJ2-2; D may be TRBD1 (6 bases). Trimming pared 2 bases from V and 1 base from J, leaving 8 bases between. CDR1 is MNHEY, CDR2 SMNVEV, per germline (reference sequence). This CDR3 comprises 15 residues. DNA for the CDR3: TGTGCCAGCAGTTTAGCAGGGGTGAACACCGGGGAGCTGTTTTTT. Translation gives CASSLAGVNTGELFF.

The chain is built from TRBV5-6 and TRBJ1-4; possible D gene TRBD1, 6 bases. Germline V gene data show CDR1 as SGHDT and CDR2 as YYEEEE. V was shortened by 4 bases and J by 0 bases, with 19 bases between the two germline ends. The CDR3 sequence is 18 residues long. CDR3 in amino acids: CASSPPPRGEATNEKLFF. As DNA, the CDR3 is TGTGCCAGCAGCCCCCCTCCCAGGGGAGAAGCAACTAATGAAAAACTGTTTTTT.

The J gene is TRBJ2-1, the V gene TRBV28; 8 bases agree with TRBD1. CDR1 and CDR2 from the germline V gene are MDHEN and SYDVKM. J was trimmed by 5 bases and V by 2 bases; bases with no gene match: 14. This CDR3 comprises 18 residues. The CDR3 DNA reads as TGTGCCAGCAGTTTAGGGTCCCCGACAGGGGCCGGCGACAATGAGCAGTTCTTC. It translates to CASSLGSPTGAGDNEQFF.

The chain combines TRBV4-2 with TRBJ2-3, with 9 bases aligning to TRBD2. The germline CDR1 and CDR2 sequences are LGHNA and YNFKEQ. V lost 4 bases to trimming and J lost 5 bases; unmatched junction nucleotides: 13. The CDR3 consists of 17 residues. In nucleotides, the CDR3 is TGTGCCAGCAGCCCTCTGAGTGAAGCGGGGGGTCGAGATACGCAGTATTTT. Translating gives CASSPLSEAGGRDTQYF.

The table lists this clone with a few counts. V gene TRBV2 combines with J gene TRBJ1-5, with unresolved D. Germline CDR1 reads SNHLY; CDR2 reads FYNNEI. This CDR3 has 14 residues. The germline V and J ends were trimmed by 4 bases and 3 bases, with 10 bases remaining between them. The CDR3 is CASSVAGYNQPQHF. CDR3 nucleotide sequence: TGTGCCAGCAGTGTGGCAGGCTACAATCAGCCCCAGCATTTT.

This clone appeared a few times. The rearrangement uses TRBV4-3 and TRBJ1-6, with 8 bases that match TRBD1. Germline lookup yields CDR1 LGHNA and CDR2 YSLEER. This CDR3 comprises 15 residues. The V gene end was trimmed by 2 bases and the J gene end by 10 bases; junction bases not matched to a gene: 7. CDR3 in DNA: TGCGCCAGCAGCCAAACAGGGGGTCCTGGGTCACCCCTCCACTTT. It encodes CASSQTGGPGSPLHF.

The CDR3 DNA follows: TGTGCCAGCAGCGTTCTACAAGAGACCCAGTACTTC. Amino acids: CASSVLQETQYF. The V gene is TRBV6-1, the J gene TRBJ2-5, with no clear D. Germline lookup yields CDR1 MNHNS and CDR2 SASEGT. The CDR3 has 12 residues. V was trimmed by 6 bases and J by 2 bases, leaving 7 bases between them.

V usage is TRBV27 and J usage is TRBJ2-5; D not certain. The CDR3 has 15 amino acids. CDR1 is MNHEY, CDR2 SMNVEV, per germline (reference sequence). Trimming left V 0 bases short and J 2 bases short, with 10 bases between. The CDR3: CASSLSVVRQETQYF. CDR3 DNA sequence: TGTGCCAGCAGTTTATCGGTCGTCCGGCAAGAGACCCAGTACTTC.

The chain links TRBV7-9 to TRBJ2-2; D uncertain. This CDR3 is 14 amino acids long. CDR1 and CDR2 (germline): SEHNR, FQNEAQ (reference sequence). V was pared by 0 bases and J by 2 bases, with 4 bases between. CDR3 in amino acids: CASSLASNTGELFF. For the CDR3, the DNA is TGTGCCAGCAGCTTAGCCTCCAACACCGGGGAGCTGTTTTTT.

J is TRBJ1-5 and V is TRBV2, with 9 bases matching TRBD1. The germline V gene has CDR1 SNHLY and CDR2 FYNNEI. CDR3 length: 15 amino acids. Unmatched junction bases numbered 6, after V lost 6 bases and J lost 3 bases. The CDR3 region is CASSPGTGSNQPQHF. The CDR3 DNA reads as TGTGCCAGCAGCCCAGGGACAGGGTCCAATCAGCCCCAGCATTTT.

The chain links TRBV9 to TRBJ1-2, with D tentatively TRBD1 (6 bases). The CDR3 contains 17 residues. V lost 0 bases and J 7 bases, leaving 22 bases between the germline ends. Germline loops: CDR1 SGDLS, CDR2 YYNGEE. Here the CDR3 reads CASSVGPGGPYLPGYTF. CDR3 coding DNA: TGTGCCAGCAGCGTAGGCCCCGGGGGGCCATACCTCCCTGGCTACACCTTC.

The chain uses TRBV7-7 and TRBJ2-5; 7 bases are shared with TRBD1. The CDR3 runs to 16 residues. Germline values: CDR1 SSHAT, CDR2 FNYEAQ (reference sequence). J was trimmed by 1 base and V by 2 bases; bases with no gene match: 7. CDR3 DNA sequence: TGTGCCAGCAGCTTAAGGCCCTGGACAGGCCAAGAGACCCAGTACTTC. Translation: CASSLRPWTGQETQYF.

J is TRBJ1-2 and V is TRBV5-1, with D perhaps matching TRBD1 (6 bases). Germline loops: CDR1 SGHRS, CDR2 YFSETQ. V was clipped by 2 bases and J by 8 bases, with 13 bases between them. The CDR3 is 13 residues long. CDR3 sequence: CASSFGTREGYTF. CDR3 in DNA: TGCGCCAGCAGCTTCGGGACAAGGGAAGGCTACACCTTC.

The chain carries TRBV28 and TRBJ2-5; 7 positions match TRBD1. With V trimmed by 4 bases and J by 4 bases, 3 bases remained unmatched. The CDR3 has 13 amino acids. CDR1 and CDR2 (germline): MDHEN, SYDVKM. In DNA form, the CDR3 reads TGTGCCAGCAGTTCTGACAGGGTAGAGACCCAGTACTTC. Translation gives CASSSDRVETQYF.

J is TRBJ1-1 and V is TRBV7-2; D is perhaps TRBD1 (5 bases). This CDR3 region has 13 residues. Germline CDR1 is SGHTA and CDR2 is FQGNSA. Trimming removed 0 bases from V and 7 bases from J, with 9 bases in between. The CDR3: CASSLAQGGEAFF. CDR3 DNA sequence: TGTGCCAGCAGCTTAGCGCAGGGCGGTGAAGCTTTCTTT. The full variable domain, with the rest looked up from reference TRBV7-2 and TRBJ1-1, is GAGVSQSPSNKVTEKGKDVELRCDPISGHTALYWYRQSLGQGLEFLIYFQGNSAPDKSGLPSDRFSAERTGGSVSTLTIQRTQQEDSAVYLCASSLAQGGEAFFGQGTRLTVV.

The sample holds one count of this clone. The chain combines TRBV29-1 with TRBJ2-3; 7 bases map to TRBD1. There are 12 residues in the CDR3. With 4 bases clipped from V and 7 bases from J, the junction kept 5 bases outside the gene matches. Germline lookup yields CDR1 SQVTM and CDR2 ANQGSEA. CDR3 amino acids: CSVATGEHTQYF. In DNA, the CDR3 is TGCAGCGTTGCAACAGGGGAGCATACGCAGTATTTT.

This chain connects TRBV5-5 to TRBJ2-7, with D maybe TRBD1 (6 bases). This CDR3 region has 13 residues. V was clipped by 3 bases and J by 6 bases, with 13 bases between them. The germline gives CDR1 SGHKS, CDR2 YYEKEE (reference sequence). DNA for the CDR3: TGTGCCAGCAGCTGGACAGCGCAGGGCGAGCAGTACTTC. It encodes CASSWTAQGEQYF. Supplemented by reference TRBV5-5 and TRBJ2-7, the full variable domain reads DAGVTQSPTHLIKTRGQQVTLRCSPISGHKSVSWYQQVLGQGPQFIFQYYEKEERGRGNFPDRFSARQFPNYSSELNVNALLLGDSALYLCASSWTAQGEQYFGPGTRLTVT.

V usage is TRBV5-4 and J usage is TRBJ2-1, with D unclear. CDR1 is SGHNT and CDR2 is YYREEE in the germline V gene (reference sequence). The CDR3 is 15 residues long. Trimming shortened V by 0 bases and J by 3 bases, and 10 bases separated the two germline ends. This chain's CDR3 is CASSLGSSYYNEQFF. The CDR3, as DNA: TGTGCCAGCAGCTTGGGTTCTTCGTACTACAATGAGCAGTTCTTC.

V and J are TRBV7-2 and TRBJ2-3; perhaps TRBD2 as D (7 bases). CDR1 is SGHTA and CDR2 is FQGNSA in the germline V gene. V lost 7 bases, J lost 6 bases, and 23 bases lay in between. The CDR3 sequence is 16 residues long. The CDR3 spells CASIESGAGARDTQYF. The CDR3 nucleotides read TGTGCCAGCATCGAAAGCGGCGCGGGGGCCCGTGATACGCAGTATTTT.

The V and J genes are TRBV28 and TRBJ1-1; D gene ambiguous. Germline V gives CDR1 MDHEN, CDR2 SYDVKM. Deletions cut 2 bases from V and 5 bases from J, with 6 bases between. The CDR3 is made up of 12 amino acids. The CDR3 loop is CASSLLRTEAFF. CDR3 sequence (DNA): TGTGCCAGCAGTTTACTCCGTACTGAAGCTTTCTTT.

V gene TRBV18 combines with J gene TRBJ2-5; D possibly corresponds to TRBD1 (6 bases). The germline gives CDR1 KGHSH, CDR2 LQKENI. V was clipped by 3 bases and J by 7 bases, with 21 bases between them. The CDR3 has 16 residues. CDR3: CASSPGIPGPGATQYF. CDR3 DNA: TGTGCCAGCTCACCCGGAATCCCGGGACCAGGGGCGACCCAGTACTTC.

The chain uses TRBV9 and TRBJ1-3; D is possibly TRBD1 (6 bases). The CDR3 runs to 15 residues. The V end lost 0 bases, the J end lost 3 bases, and 10 bases lay between the germline ends. Germline CDR1 reads SGDLS; CDR2 reads YYNGEE. This CDR3 is CASSVDQGYGNTIYF. CDR3 DNA: TGTGCCAGCAGCGTAGATCAGGGGTATGGAAACACCATATATTTT.

This chain connects TRBV7-8 to TRBJ1-2; D is possibly TRBD1 (5 bases). The CDR3 loop spans 16 amino acids. Germline CDR1 reads SGHVS; CDR2 reads FQNEAQ. V was pared by 7 bases and J by 6 bases, with 24 bases between. CDR3 sequence reads: CASTLRGGDARNGYTF. Here the CDR3 DNA reads TGTGCCAGCACTCTGAGGGGAGGGGATGCACGGAATGGCTACACCTTC.

The genes are TRBV6-5 and TRBJ2-5, with TRBD2 matching 11 bases. The germline V gene encodes CDR1 MNHEY and CDR2 SVGAGI. Trimming cost V 6 bases and J 5 bases; bases outside gene matches: 8. This CDR3 has 15 residues. The chain's CDR3 is CASRSSGGYPETQYF. DNA of the CDR3: TGTGCCAGCAGGTCTAGCGGGGGGTATCCCGAGACCCAGTACTTC.